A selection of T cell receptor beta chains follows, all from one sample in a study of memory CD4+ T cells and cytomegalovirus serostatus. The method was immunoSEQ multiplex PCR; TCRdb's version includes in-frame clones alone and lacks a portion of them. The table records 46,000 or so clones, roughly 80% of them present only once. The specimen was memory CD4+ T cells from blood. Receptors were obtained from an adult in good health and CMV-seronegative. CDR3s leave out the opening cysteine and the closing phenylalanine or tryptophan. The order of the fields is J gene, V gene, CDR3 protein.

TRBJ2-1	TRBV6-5	ASSYSGNEQF
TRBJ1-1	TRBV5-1	ASSKQGSNTEAF
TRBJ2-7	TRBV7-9	ASSLVGGARTYEQY
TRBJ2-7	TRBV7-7	ASSLEPGQGYEQY
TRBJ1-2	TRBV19	ASSPWGTGTNYGYT
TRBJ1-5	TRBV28	ASTPGTYYQPQH
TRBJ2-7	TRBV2	ASSEIYEQY
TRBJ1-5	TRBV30	AWSGGQVNNQPQH
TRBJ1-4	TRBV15	ATSSRDSKRPREKLF
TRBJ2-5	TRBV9	ASGGGRQETQY
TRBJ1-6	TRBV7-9	ASSLNPNSPLH
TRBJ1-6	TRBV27	ASGRASTPLH
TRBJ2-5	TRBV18	ASSPWLQETQY
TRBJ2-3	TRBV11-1	ASRNTQGTDTQY
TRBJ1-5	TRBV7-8	ASSDTGTGNQPQH
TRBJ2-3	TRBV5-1	ASSLRGTYTDTQY
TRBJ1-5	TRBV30	AWSVDNNQPQH
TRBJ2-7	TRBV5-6	ASTNWGLAHTYEQY
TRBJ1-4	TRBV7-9	ASSTTTPSGEKLF
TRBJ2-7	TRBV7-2	ASSSPGGSGGEQY
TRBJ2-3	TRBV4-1	ASSQYRGAGTDTQY
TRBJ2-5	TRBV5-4	ASSLPASGIAQETQY
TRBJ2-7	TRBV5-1	ASRVEQSSYEQY
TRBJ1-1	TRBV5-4	ASSSSRQMNTEAF
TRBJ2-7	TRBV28	AIRGGISYEQY
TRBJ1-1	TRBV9	ASSVGGRNTEAF
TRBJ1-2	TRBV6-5	ASSAQGQGLYGYT
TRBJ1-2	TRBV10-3	AISEDNFIGANYGYT
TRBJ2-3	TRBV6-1	ASSETGDTQY
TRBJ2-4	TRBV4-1	ASSQGTWLLAKNIQY
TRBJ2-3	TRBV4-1	ASSLTSGGGTDTQY
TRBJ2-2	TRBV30	AWSGAGGLNTGELF
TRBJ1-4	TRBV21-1	ASSPMTGGREKLF
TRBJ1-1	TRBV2	ASSERVETEAF
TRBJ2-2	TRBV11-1	ASSIIWGTSNTGELF
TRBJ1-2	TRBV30	AWSQSERDYT
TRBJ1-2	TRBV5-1	ASSFQSNYGYT
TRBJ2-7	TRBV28	ASSFEAMPRKQY
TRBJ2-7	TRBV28	ASSRTSYEQY
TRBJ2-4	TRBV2	ASSGTGSQAY
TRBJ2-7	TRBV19	ASMGTEAGSYEQY
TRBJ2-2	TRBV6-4	ASRWGGDTGELF
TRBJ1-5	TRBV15	ATSSFAGGNQPQH
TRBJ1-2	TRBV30	AWSGDRGLFSYGYT
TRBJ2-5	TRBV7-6	ASGRATQETQY
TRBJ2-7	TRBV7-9	ASSPKHNPSYEQY
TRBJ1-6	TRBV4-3	ASSQGQGSNSPLH
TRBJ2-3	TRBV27	ASSLWTSTDTQY
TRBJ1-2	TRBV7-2	ASKREERGYT
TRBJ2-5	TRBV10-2	ASSEGGGRAQY
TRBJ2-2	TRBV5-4	ASSFPGGNTGELF
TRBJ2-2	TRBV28	ASSRWDRDSGELF
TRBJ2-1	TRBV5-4	ASSQGQGASNEQF
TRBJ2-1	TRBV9	ASSVGGLATYEQF